Shown below are 25 T cell receptor beta chains from a single sample sequenced in a study of cytomegalovirus exposure and HLA in healthy donors. The study ran its PCR with 60 Vbeta and 13 Jbeta primers. TCRdb keeps only in-frame clones here, not all; method: immunoSEQ multiplex PCR. This table holds roughly 180,000 clones, approximately 85% found once. The sequencing sample was made of PBMCs. These receptors came from a girl between 5 and 17 years old in good health and CMV-seropositive.

This sequence joins TRBV10-3 and TRBJ2-3; 11 bases fit TRBD2. This CDR3 has 14 amino acids. Germline V lookup: CDR1 ENHRY, CDR2 SYGVKD. The V segment lost 6 bases and the J segment 4 bases; nucleotides outside the gene matches: 3. CDR3 residues: CAISLAGGPDTQYF. CDR3 coding DNA: TGTGCCATCAGCCTAGCGGGGGGTCCAGATACGCAGTATTTT.

This clone was seen more than once but under ten times. This chain joins TRBV29-1 and TRBJ2-7, with TRBD2 as a possible D gene (5 bases). Germline CDR1 SQVTM, CDR2 ANQGSEA. This CDR3 comprises 11 residues. Trimming left V 6 bases short and J 2 bases short, with 8 bases between. DNA for the CDR3: TGCAGCGTGGGAGAAACCTACGAGCAGTACTTC. It yields the protein CSVGETYEQYF.

The chain has TRBV6-1 and TRBJ2-5; D unclear. Germline CDR1 is MNHNS and CDR2 is SASEGT. The CDR3 totals 11 residues. V was cut by 7 bases and J by 2 bases, with 5 bases left in between. DNA of the CDR3: TGTGCCAGCACCCATCAAGAGACCCAGTACTTC. Protein product: CASTHQETQYF.

The chain is built from TRBV4-3 and TRBJ2-5; 15 bases match TRBD2. CDR1 LGHNA and CDR2 YSLEER come from the germline V gene. The CDR3 spans 22 residues. The trim removed 7 bases at V and 1 base at J, leaving 22 bases unmatched. The CDR3 is CASNNQGVPRTSGGGGQETQYF. CDR3 bases: TGCGCCAGCAACAATCAAGGGGTCCCCCGGACTAGCGGGGGGGGCGGCCAAGAGACCCAGTACTTC.

The gene calls are TRBV10-3 and TRBJ2-1; 8 bases map to TRBD1. The CDR3 contains 14 residues. Germline CDR1 reads ENHRY; CDR2 reads SYGVKD. V gave up 6 bases and J gave up 5 bases; unmatched junction bases: 6. The CDR3: CAIRAGQGNNEQFF. In DNA form, the CDR3 reads TGTGCCATCAGGGCCGGACAGGGTAACAATGAGCAGTTCTTC.

The J gene is TRBJ1-3, the V gene TRBV4-1; 9 nucleotides align to TRBD1. V lost 1 base to trimming and J lost 4 bases; unmatched junction nucleotides: 11. Per the germline V gene, CDR1 is MGHRA and CDR2 is YSYEKL. This CDR3 is built from 18 residues. CDR3 sequence: CASSQAAWTGAGGNTIYF. CDR3 nucleotides: TGCGCCAGCAGCCAAGCGGCCTGGACAGGGGCTGGAGGAAACACCATATATTTT.

The chain employs TRBV5-4 and TRBJ2-3, with TRBD2 matching over 11 bases. CDR1 is SGHNT, CDR2 YYREEE, per germline (reference sequence). This CDR3 has 16 amino acids. Germline trimming cut 4 bases from V and 6 bases from J; bases unmatched to any gene: 10. DNA of the CDR3: TGTGCCAGCAGCGGAATTAGCGGGGGGGCCGGGGATACGCAGTATTTT. This sequence encodes CASSGISGGAGDTQYF. Full variable domain (missing parts from reference TRBV5-4 and TRBJ2-3): ETGVTQSPTHLIKTRGQQVTLRCSSQSGHNTVSWYQQALGQGPQFIFQYYREEENGRGNFPPRFSGLQFPNYSSELNVNALELDDSALYLCASSGISGGAGDTQYFGPGTRLTVL.

The V call is TRBV27, the J call TRBJ2-1; 8 bases are shared with TRBD1. The CDR3 consists of 15 residues. Germline loops: CDR1 MNHEY, CDR2 SMNVEV (reference sequence). Trimming cost V 5 bases and J 7 bases; bases outside gene matches: 10. The CDR3 region is CASSPTGQGWNEQFF. Written as DNA, the CDR3 is TGTGCCAGCAGTCCTACCGGACAGGGATGGAATGAGCAGTTCTTC.

The chain employs TRBV12-5 and TRBJ1-5, with TRBD1 matching over 9 bases. Germline trimming cut 6 bases from V and 4 bases from J; bases unmatched to any gene: 13. Germline CDR1 is LGHNT and CDR2 is FRNRAP. The CDR3 is 17 amino acids. Written as DNA, the CDR3 is TGTGCTAGTGGCGAATACGCCGGGACAGGGATAAATCAGCCCCAGCATTTT. Amino acid sequence: CASGEYAGTGINQPQHF.

This clone has only a few counts. This rearrangement joins TRBV11-2 to TRBJ1-2; D ambiguous. V lost 5 bases and J lost 2, with 18 bases in between. CDR1 SGHAT and CDR2 FQNNGV come from the germline V gene. CDR3 size: 16 residues. DNA of the CDR3: TGTGCCAGCAGCCCATCCCACACAGAGGGAAACTATGGCTACACCTTC. Protein: CASSPSHTEGNYGYTF.

The sample holds many counts of this clone. The CDR3 DNA follows: TGCGCCAGCAGCCAAGATTCCGACAGGGGGGGCCTGAACTATGGCTACACCTTC. Protein: CASSQDSDRGGLNYGYTF. The chain carries TRBV4-3 and TRBJ1-2, with TRBD1 identical over 9 bases. J gave up 2 bases and V 0 bases, and 10 bases lay outside the gene matches. Germline CDR1 and CDR2: LGHNA and YSLEER. The CDR3 covers 18 residues.

Only a few counts were recorded for this clone. This sequence joins TRBV5-1 and TRBJ2-1; 8 bases line up with TRBD2. The CDR3 totals 15 residues. V gave up 5 bases and J gave up 10 bases; unmatched junction bases: 14. In germline, CDR1 is SGHRS, CDR2 YFSETQ. The CDR3 region is CASRKSGGVVWEQFF. CDR3 sequence (DNA): TGCGCCAGCAGAAAGAGCGGGGGTGTGGTATGGGAGCAGTTCTTC.

This chain links TRBV6-5 with TRBJ1-3; 8 nucleotides agree with TRBD1. Germline lookup yields CDR1 MNHEY and CDR2 SVGAGI. Trimming cost V 5 bases and J 0 bases; bases outside gene matches: 3. This CDR3 is 15 amino acids long. In DNA, the CDR3 is TGTGCCAGCAGTGGGACAGGCAGCTCTGGAAACACCATATATTTT. This codes for CASSGTGSSGNTIYF.

This clone has just a few counts. J is TRBJ2-5 and V is TRBV30; 7 positions match TRBD1. The CDR3 is 14 amino acids. Germline loops: CDR1 GTSNPN, CDR2 SVGIG (reference sequence). After removal of 5 bases from V and 1 base from J, the junction contained 7 bases not matched to a gene. The DNA of the CDR3 is TGTGCCTGGTCCCGGACAGGAATCCAAGAGACCCAGTACTTC. Amino acids: CAWSRTGIQETQYF.

This clone appeared a single time. V usage is TRBV10-1 and J usage is TRBJ2-7; perhaps TRBD1 as D (7 bases). V was trimmed by 8 bases and J by 11 bases, leaving 22 bases between them. Germline values: CDR1 WNHNN, CDR2 SYGVQD (reference sequence). The length of the CDR3 is 13 residues. The CDR3 spells CASSGDRLGLKYF. The CDR3 DNA reads as TGCGCCAGCTCTGGGGACAGACTAGGGTTGAAGTACTTC.

The chain employs TRBV25-1 and TRBJ1-6; no reliable D call. Germline V gene sequence: CDR1 MGHDK, CDR2 SYGVNS. Trimming cost V 2 bases and J 11 bases, with 16 bases left between them. The CDR3 runs 15 residues. In nucleotides, the CDR3 is TGTGCCAGCAGTGAACCGAGTCGGGATTTACCACCCCTCCACTTT. It translates to CASSEPSRDLPPLHF.

This clone has a handful of counts. The V gene is TRBV6-1, the J gene TRBJ1-5, with D unclear. Trimming stripped 8 bases from V and 5 bases from J, with 13 bases between. This CDR3 spans 13 amino acids. Germline CDR1 and CDR2: MNHNS and SASEGT. The CDR3 nucleotides read TGTGCCAGCTCGGGGTGGGAGGATCAGCCCCAGCATTTT. Translated: CASSGWEDQPQHF.

The rearrangement joins TRBV7-6 to TRBJ1-6; D not certain. The CDR3 contains 20 residues. The germline V gene encodes CDR1 SGHVS and CDR2 FNYEAQ. Trimming stripped 4 bases from V and 1 base from J, with 23 bases between. In DNA form, the CDR3 reads TGTGCCAGCAGCTCGCGTAATTTGGGGAGAGATAGGTCCTATAATTCACCCCTCCACTTT. As protein: CASSSRNLGRDRSYNSPLHF.

V usage is TRBV25-1 and J usage is TRBJ2-1, with TRBD2 identical over 11 bases. Germline lookup yields CDR1 MGHDK and CDR2 SYGVNS. CDR3 size: 13 residues. J lost 9 bases, V lost 7 bases, and 5 bases had no gene match. CDR3: CASNSGGVGEQFF. In DNA form, the CDR3 reads TGTGCCAGCAATAGCGGGGGGGTAGGTGAGCAGTTCTTC.

In DNA, the CDR3 is TGCAGCGTGCGGACTACTAAGCAGTTCTTC. Translation gives CSVRTTKQFF. The chain carries TRBV29-1 and TRBJ2-1; a weak D match, TRBD2 (6 bases). The ends were cut back, 6 bases at V and 11 bases at J, with 11 bases in the middle. CDR1 is SQVTM and CDR2 is ANQGSEA in the germline V gene. CDR3 length equals 10 residues.

The chain uses TRBV5-4 and TRBJ1-3; D gene uncertain. The CDR3 loop spans 15 amino acids. Germline V gene lookup returns CDR1 SGHNT and CDR2 YYREEE (reference sequence). Trimming left V 1 base short and J 0 bases short, with 8 bases between. CDR3 region: CASSLLSSSGNTIYF. The CDR3 DNA reads TGTGCCAGCAGCTTGCTATCTAGCTCTGGAAACACCATATATTTT.

The rearrangement links TRBV30 to TRBJ2-7; 7 bases are shared with TRBD2. CDR1 and CDR2 (germline): GTSNPN, SVGIG (reference sequence). This CDR3 spans 13 amino acids. V dropped 3 bases and J dropped 2; count of bases not matched to a gene: 4. The CDR3 spells CAWRGLYTYEQYF. CDR3 nucleotides: TGTGCCTGGAGGGGACTATATACCTACGAGCAGTACTTC.

The chain recombines TRBV27 with TRBJ1-2; 7 bases are a match to TRBD1. The germline V gene has CDR1 MNHEY and CDR2 SMNVEV (reference sequence). The trim removed 6 bases at V and 4 bases at J, leaving 8 bases unmatched. The CDR3 is made up of 14 amino acids. CDR3 sequence reads: CASRPQGLSYGYTF. As DNA, the CDR3 is TGTGCCAGCAGACCACAGGGGCTCAGCTATGGCTACACCTTC.

In this sample, this clone turned up a few times. The gene calls are TRBV6-5 and TRBJ2-3, with a weak D call TRBD1 (6 bases). CDR1 is MNHEY, CDR2 SVGAGI, per germline. V shed 2 bases and J shed 3 bases, with 9 bases lying between them. The CDR3 runs 14 residues. This CDR3 is CASSYERGTDTQYF. Written as DNA, the CDR3 is TGTGCCAGCAGTTACGAGAGGGGGACAGATACGCAGTATTTT.

This chain joins TRBV27 and TRBJ2-5; 13 positions agree with TRBD2. The CDR3 sequence is 16 residues long. Germline V gene lookup returns CDR1 MNHEY and CDR2 SMNVEV (reference sequence). J gave up 1 base and V 6 bases, and 5 bases lay outside the gene matches. In nucleotides, the CDR3 is TGTGCCAGCAGCATAACTAGCGGGGGGGCCCAAGAGACCCAGTACTTC. Translated: CASSITSGGAQETQYF.